Below, 21 T cell receptor beta chains from the same sample are listed, as sequenced in a study of T cell repertoires in cytomegalovirus infection (dated by TCRdb to about 2019). In the paper's terms, the treatment or condition label means: in vitro stimulation with specific CMV peptide epitopes to enrich CMV-specific T cells. The instrument was an Illumina HiSeq 1500. TCRdb's own reprocessing of the public reads used fastp at Q25 and MiXCR and kept productive beta chains. Every distinct CDR3 protein forms one entry, paired with its most common genes and DNA. The sample includes approximately 470,000 distinct CDR3 sequences, with about 42% observed a single time. The ten largest clones represent about two fifths of the sample. The antigens these receptors bind are not known. The sample in question was cultured PBMCs, obtained from culture after CMV antigen stimulation. The receptors were sampled from a human donor in good health (CMV status not recorded). Some clones in this sample may be carry-over from other donors' samples.

This clonotype was found a few times. The CDR3 bases are TGCAGTGCTAGAGATCCGCAGGGGAATTCACCCCTCCACTTT. As protein: CSARDPQGNSPLHF. The V gene is TRBV20-1, the J gene TRBJ1-6; maybe TRBD1 (6 bases). Germline CDR1 is DFQATT and CDR2 is SNEGSKA (reference sequence). The CDR3 sequence is 14 residues long. The V end lost 0 bases, the J end lost 7 bases, and 10 bases lay between the germline ends.

The genes are TRBV29-1 and TRBJ2-5; D possibly uses TRBD1 or TRBD2 (6 bases each). V dropped 6 bases and J dropped 5 bases, with 28 bases sitting between them. The germline V gene has CDR1 SQVTM and CDR2 ANQGSEA. The CDR3 has 17 residues. CDR3 coding DNA: TGCAGCGTGAGGGGGTTTACTAGCCGCCCCGGGAAGGAGACCCAGTACTTC. It translates to CSVRGFTSRPGKETQYF.

This clonotype has more than one count but fewer than ten. The chain has TRBV7-8 and TRBJ2-7; D is ambiguous. V was trimmed by 5 bases and J by 5 bases, leaving 13 bases between them. The CDR3 sequence is 13 residues long. CDR1 SGHVS and CDR2 FQNEAQ come from the germline V gene. The CDR3 DNA sequence: TGTGCCAGCAGCCCCGGCCTTTTGAACGAGCAGTACTTC. It translates to CASSPGLLNEQYF. The variable domain in full, with the rest retrieved from reference TRBV7-8 and TRBJ2-7, is GAGVSQSPRYKVAKRGQDVALRCDPISGHVSLFWYQQALGQGPEFLTYFQNEAQLDKSGLPSDRFFAERPEGSVSTLKIQRTQQEDSAVYLCASSPGLLNEQYFGPGTRLTVT.

The chain combines TRBV4-3 with TRBJ2-1; maybe TRBD2 (7 bases). V lost 2 bases and J lost 9, with 23 bases in between. Looked up from germline, CDR1 is LGHNA and CDR2 is YSLEER. This CDR3 has 17 residues. This CDR3 is CASSQPKGGGLLGEQFF. Here the CDR3 DNA reads TGCGCCAGCAGCCAACCCAAGGGGGGGGGCTTGCTCGGTGAGCAGTTCTTC.

This clonotype was detected only once. The genes are TRBV20-1 and TRBJ2-1; D gene unclear. CDR3 size: 15 residues. The germline V gene encodes CDR1 DFQATT and CDR2 SNEGSKA (reference sequence). The germline V and J ends were trimmed by 3 bases and 0 bases, with 12 bases remaining between them. This CDR3 is CSASVSFSSYNEQFF. The CDR3 DNA follows: TGCAGTGCTAGCGTGAGCTTTAGCTCCTACAATGAGCAGTTCTTC.

The gene calls are TRBV19 and TRBJ2-2; no clear D gene. Trimming took 7 bases from V and 3 from J, leaving 3 bases between them. The V gene's germline CDR1 is LNHDA and CDR2 SQIVND (reference sequence). The CDR3 spans 11 residues. Here the CDR3 reads CASKHTGELFF. In DNA form, the CDR3 reads TGTGCCAGTAAACACACCGGGGAGCTGTTTTTT.

The table lists this clonotype with a few counts. This rearrangement joins TRBV7-2 to TRBJ2-7; D possibly uses TRBD1 or TRBD2 (6 bases each). From germline, CDR1 is SGHTA and CDR2 FQGNSA. Trimming cost V 0 bases and J 3 bases, with 9 bases left between them. CDR3 length: 14 amino acids. CDR3 residues: CASSLAGGNYEQYF. In nucleotides, the CDR3 is TGTGCCAGCAGCTTAGCAGGGGGGAACTACGAGCAGTACTTC.

This clonotype was recorded a few times. One junction end disagrees with the germline gene, perhaps due to a read error. The chain employs TRBV7-8 and TRBJ1-3; maybe TRBD1 (5 bases). This CDR3 is 12 amino acids long. The V gene's germline CDR1 is SGHVS and CDR2 FQNEAQ. The CDR3 spells CASSLGLGESDF. The CDR3 coding sequence is TGTGCCAGCAGCCTAGGATTGGGGGAATCGGATTTT.

This clonotype occurred a few times. The chain employs TRBV7-2 and TRBJ2-1; D call uncertain. The CDR3 extends over 15 amino acids. Germline V gene sequence: CDR1 SGHTA, CDR2 FQGNSA. Trimming took 2 bases from V and 0 from J, leaving 8 bases between them. CDR3: CASSLFGYSYNEQFF. CDR3 nucleotide sequence: TGTGCCAGCAGCTTATTCGGCTACTCCTACAATGAGCAGTTCTTC.

This chain links TRBV6-6 with TRBJ2-1; weak D call: TRBD2 (6 bases). CDR3 length equals 15 residues. Trimming removed 5 bases at V and 6 bases at J, with 17 bases between. Germline lookup yields CDR1 MNHNY and CDR2 SVGAGI (reference sequence). The CDR3 is CASSRAGEVSNEQFF. The CDR3 DNA reads as TGTGCCAGCAGTCGTGCCGGGGAGGTCAGCAATGAGCAGTTCTTC.

This clonotype was counted ten times or more. The chain carries TRBV7-2 and TRBJ2-3; D ambiguous. This CDR3 is built from 14 residues. V dropped 2 bases and J dropped 2 bases, with 8 bases sitting between them. The germline gives CDR1 SGHTA, CDR2 FQGNSA. In DNA, the CDR3 is TGTGCCAGCAGCTTAATTAGATCCACAGATACGCAGTATTTT. This gives the protein CASSLIRSTDTQYF.

V usage is TRBV20-1 and J usage is TRBJ1-1; the D is unclear. CDR1 is DFQATT, CDR2 SNEGSKA, per germline (reference sequence). The ends were cut back, 2 bases at V and 0 bases at J, with 10 bases in the middle. CDR3 length: 14 amino acids. The CDR3 DNA reads as TGCAGTGCTAGACTAGGTGGCCTGAACACTGAAGCTTTCTTT. Amino acids: CSARLGGLNTEAFF.

This clonotype was counted only a few times. The rearrangement links TRBV7-6 to TRBJ1-4; D is unresolved. Between the trimmed V and J ends, which lost 4 bases and 2 bases, there was a span of 11 bases. The CDR3 contains 15 residues. The germline CDR1 and CDR2 sequences are SGHVS and FNYEAQ. The CDR3 DNA reads TGTGCCAGCAGCTACGACGAGGCTACTAATGAAAAACTGTTTTTT. Its protein product is CASSYDEATNEKLFF.

Turning to this clonotype: At one end the junction does not follow the germline gene, possibly because of a read error. The chain carries TRBV28 and TRBJ2-7, with 8 bases that match TRBD2. The CDR3 has 12 residues. Per germline, CDR1 MDHEN and CDR2 SYDVKM. The CDR3 DNA follows: TGTGCCAGCTCGGGCTGGGGGACGGGGGGGAGTTTC. Translating it yields CASSGWGTGGSF.

The chain couples TRBV6-1 to TRBJ2-6; 10 positions agree with TRBD1. Germline-derived CDR1 and CDR2 are MNHNS and SASEGT. The V gene end was trimmed by 5 bases and the J gene end by 0 bases; junction bases not matched to a gene: 13. The CDR3 is 20 residues long. CDR3 DNA sequence: TGTGCCAGCAGTCGTACCGGGACAGGGGCCACCATCTCTGGGGCCAACGTCCTGACTTTC. It specifies CASSRTGTGATISGANVLTF.

The gene calls are TRBV6-5 and TRBJ1-5; 7 bases fit TRBD1. Trimming removed 4 bases from V and 5 bases from J; junction bases left unmatched: 8. There are 15 residues in the CDR3. Per germline, CDR1 MNHEY and CDR2 SVGAGI. CDR3 sequence: CASSSLRQGHQPQHF. The CDR3 coding sequence is TGTGCCAGCAGTTCACTTCGACAGGGTCATCAGCCCCAGCATTTT.

This clonotype is a singleton in its sample. The rearrangement uses TRBV18 and TRBJ1-2, with 9 bases that match TRBD1. The V and J ends lost 4 bases and 4 bases, in that order; junction bases with no gene match: 4. Germline lookup yields CDR1 KGHSH and CDR2 LQKENI. The CDR3 spans 14 residues. CDR3: CASSRGQGGYGYTF. CDR3 in DNA: TGTGCCAGCTCACGGGGACAGGGCGGCTATGGCTACACCTTC.

This clonotype came up a few times. This chain links TRBV11-3 with TRBJ2-5, with 10 positions matching TRBD2. J lost 0 bases, V lost 5 bases, and 12 bases had no gene match. The germline gives CDR1 SGHNT, CDR2 YENEEA. The CDR3 sequence is 18 residues long. In nucleotides, the CDR3 is TGTGCCAGCAGCCCCCCTAGCGGGAGTTTGAAATACCAAGAGACCCAGTACTTC. Its protein product is CASSPPSGSLKYQETQYF.

J is TRBJ1-6 and V is TRBV27; D is unresolved. CDR1 is MNHEY and CDR2 is SMNVEV in the germline V gene (reference sequence). V was clipped by 3 bases and J by 8 bases, with 11 bases between them. CDR3 length: 14 residues. CDR3 DNA: TGTGCCAGCAGTTTTCGGTTTAGGGATTCACCCCTCCACTTT. Translating it yields CASSFRFRDSPLHF.

This clonotype was counted a few times. The rearrangement uses TRBV10-3 and TRBJ2-6; 8 bases match TRBD1. CDR3 length equals 14 residues. V gave up 7 bases and J gave up 2 bases; unmatched junction bases: 1. Germline lookup yields CDR1 ENHRY and CDR2 SYGVKD. CDR3 protein: CAITGGAGANVLTF. CDR3 nucleotides: TGTGCCATCACAGGGGGCGCTGGGGCCAACGTCCTGACTTTC.

The genes are TRBV27 and TRBJ2-1, with D perhaps matching TRBD1 (5 bases). The ends were cut back, 6 bases at V and 3 bases at J, with 9 bases in the middle. CDR3 length: 13 amino acids. CDR1 and CDR2 from the germline V gene are MNHEY and SMNVEV (reference sequence). As DNA, the CDR3 is TGTGCCAGCAGAGGGGCCTTCTACAATGAGCAGTTCTTC. Protein: CASRGAFYNEQFF.